This T cell receptor beta chain was recorded in a study of Graves' ophthalmopathy and Graves' hyperthyroidism. Where ophthalmopathy was present, donors had moderate-to-severe activity, CAS ≥3, NOSPECS ≥4 and duration under 3 months. To note about this clonotype: Its antigen remains unidentified.

Whole-study findings and limits: The model flagged ophthalmopathy progression at 65% to 71% sensitivity and 72% to 75% specificity.

For repertoire sequencing, the TCR beta CDR3 regions were amplified from RNA transcripts. Second-round multiplex PCR followed a first-round RT-PCR using HTBI primers. MiXCR, applied by TCRdb to the multiplex PCR reads, yields one record per CDR3 protein. Of around 670,000 distinct CDR3 sequences listed, around 40% are singletons. The sample comprised peripheral blood. The sequence was collected from an adult man with Graves' ophthalmopathy.

CDR3 nucleotide sequence: TGCGCCAGCAGCCAAGATCACAGGGCCTCGTACGAGCAGTACTTC. This gives the protein CASSQDHRASYEQYF. This chain connects TRBV4-1 to TRBJ2-7; the D gene is possibly TRBD1 (6 bases). V shed 0 bases and J shed 4 bases, with 13 bases lying between them. Per germline, CDR1 MGHRA and CDR2 YSYEKL. The CDR3 runs to 15 residues.